This TCR beta chain is from a study of blood T cell repertoires in COVID-19 (TCRdb year 2020). Regarding the research as a whole: Samples from collaborators originated in the United States, Italy and Spain and spanned both the acute and convalescent phases of COVID-19. The samples were drawn from the first 160 participants of the ongoing ImmuneRACE study and from 1,254 subjects provided by 6 global collaborators. Where HLA class I and class II types were available, the types were taken from metadata supplied by the sample provider, not from assay-based typing. Subjects who had been exposed to COVID-19, were actively infected with it, or had recovered from it provided the deeply sampled blood TCRbeta repertoires that made up the dataset. A freely available public database, intended as a resource for researchers studying the immune response to SARS-CoV-2, is where the repertoires were released. The prospective study material was composed of cDNA or gDNA derived from T cells, B-cell-depleted T cells, or PBMCs. The sample metadata nearly always contained a de-identified subject ID, COVID-19 status, age in years and sex.

Concerning this clone itself: The specificity of this receptor is unknown. No much larger clone exists at a distance of one base, and base qualities are not known.

Whole blood was collected in K2EDTA tubes by collaborating institutions according to the institutions' own protocols. For TCRbeta analysis, collaborators shipped samples in one of three forms: frozen whole blood, isolated PBMCs, or DNA extracted from either of those sample types. What the research found in general, with its limitations: The amount of clinical and demographic metadata varied by source and participant and was provided uncurated.

The immunoSEQ Assay, a bias-controlled multiplex PCR, was used to amplify TCRbeta CDR3 regions from genomic DNA. The source study handled its data this way. Within the assay, amplification of reference gene primers was used to estimate how many nucleated cells each sample contained. To quantify the absolute abundance of each unique TCRbeta CDR3 rearrangement, sequence reads were collapsed and filtered. Productive Simpson clonality was computed per sample as the square root of Simpson's diversity index over productive rearrangements. TCRdb stores this immuneACCESS table with in-frame sequences only. Part of the clones is absent; in the studies checked, under half of the shortfall reflects unresolved V genes, and no reason is known for the rest. For V, J and clone size, that table is used; D and trimming come from the DNA. The sample yields 100,000 to 150,000 clones; around 80% were counted once. The ten top clones hold more than 9% of the sample.

From cysteine to phenylalanine, the CDR3 is 13 amino acids long. Only the CDR3 DNA is retained, 39 bases long and in frame from the first base. CDR1 and CDR2, looked up from the germline V gene, are MDHEN and SYDVKM. V loses 6 bases, J loses 4 bases, and the germline ends lie 12 bases apart. Sequenced sample: peripheral blood. The sequence joins TRBV28 to TRBJ1-1; the D gene is unclear. The sequence came from a woman aged 60-75 years with acute or convalescent COVID-19. The encoded CDR3 is CASRATRFTEAFF. DNA sequence: TGTGCCAGCAGGGCGACCAGGTTCACTGAAGCTTTCTTT.